This is a list of T cell receptor beta chains from one sample in a study of blood T cell repertoires in COVID-19. Clones were read by immunoSEQ multiplex PCR, and TCRdb kept only the in-frame ones, dropping some. Of 110,000 to 150,000 clones listed, roughly 85% are singletons. Specimen: peripheral blood. The receptors were sampled from a man over 45 with acute or convalescent COVID-19. CDR3s include the opening cysteine and the closing phenylalanine or tryptophan. A D gene is named only where the DNA matches it firmly. Clone size is given for some rows only: seen once, a few or many times, or a class if the clone is expanded.

d_call,v_call,j_call,clone_size,cdr3_nt,cdr3_aa
TRBD2,TRBV30,TRBJ2-3,-,TGTGCCTGGAGTGTCGGTCTAGCGGGCCTCCATTATACGCAGTATTTT,CAWSVGLAGLHYTQYF
-,TRBV5-4,TRBJ1-3,-,TGTGCCAGCAGCCAGGACAGTGAAGCTGGAAACACCATATATTTT,CASSQDSEAGNTIYF
TRBD2,TRBV4-1,TRBJ2-3,-,TGCGCCAGCAGCCAAGATCTCGGGAGGAGCATAGCGCAGTATTTT,CASSQDLGRSIAQYF
TRBD1,TRBV19,TRBJ2-2,few,TGTGCCAGTAGTCCCACAGGGGGTTTTAGCCGGAACACCGGGGAGCTGTTTTTT,CASSPTGGFSRNTGELFF
TRBD1,TRBV18,TRBJ1-1,-,TGTGCCAGCTCACCGGGACAGAGGAACACTGAAGCTTTCTTT,CASSPGQRNTEAFF
TRBD2,TRBV9,TRBJ2-1,-,TGTGCCAGCAGCGGGACTAGCGGGAGCTTCAATGAGCAGTTCTTC,CASSGTSGSFNEQFF
-,TRBV28,TRBJ1-2,-,TGTGCCAGCAGCCCACCCATGGGGGGGGACCGCAGCTATGGCTACACCTTC,CASSPPMGGDRSYGYTF
-,TRBV30,TRBJ1-4,-,TGTGCCTGGAGTGTTCAGGGGAATGAAAAACTGTTTTTT,CAWSVQGNEKLFF
-,TRBV21-1,TRBJ1-3,-,TGTGCCAGCAGCCGCCAGGCGAGCGGCCCCCCTTCTGGAAACACCATATATTTT,CASSRQASGPPSGNTIYF
TRBD1,TRBV6-5,TRBJ2-1,-,TGTGCCAGCAGTCACGGGACAGGGTCCGATCAGTTCTTC,CASSHGTGSDQFF
-,TRBV29-1,TRBJ2-6,few,TGCAGCGTTGGGGCGCAAGGGGCCAACGTCCTGACTTTC,CSVGAQGANVLTF
TRBD1,TRBV12-5,TRBJ1-2,-,TGTGCTAGTGGTTTGGTGAGGGGACAGATTAACTATGGCTACACCTTC,CASGLVRGQINYGYTF
TRBD1,TRBV7-8,TRBJ1-1,-,TGTGCCAGCAGCTCGCAGGGGGCCATGAACACTGAAGCTTTCTTT,CASSSQGAMNTEAFF